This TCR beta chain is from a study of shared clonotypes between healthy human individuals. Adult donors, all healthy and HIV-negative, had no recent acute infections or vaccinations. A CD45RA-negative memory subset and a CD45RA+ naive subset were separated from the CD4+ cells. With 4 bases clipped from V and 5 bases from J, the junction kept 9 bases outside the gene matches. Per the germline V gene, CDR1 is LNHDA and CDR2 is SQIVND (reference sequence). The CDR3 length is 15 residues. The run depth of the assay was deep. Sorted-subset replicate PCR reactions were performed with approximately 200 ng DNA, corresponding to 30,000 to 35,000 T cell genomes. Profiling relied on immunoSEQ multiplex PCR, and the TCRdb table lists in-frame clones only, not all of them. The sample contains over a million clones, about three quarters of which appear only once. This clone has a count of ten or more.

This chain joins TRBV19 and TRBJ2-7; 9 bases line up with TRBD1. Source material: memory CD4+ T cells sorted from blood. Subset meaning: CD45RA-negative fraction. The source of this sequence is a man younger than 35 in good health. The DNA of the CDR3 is TGTGCCAGTAGTAATGGCGGGACAGGGATCCACGAGCAGTACTTC. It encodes CASSNGGTGIHEQYF.